Listed here are 27 T cell receptor beta chains from one sample, sequenced in a study of regulatory and conventional T cells in RAG deficiency. Assay used: immunoSEQ multiplex PCR; TCRdb lists only in-frame clones, some missing. Of fewer than 10,000 clones in the sample, more than 70% were seen once. Genomic DNA came from blood regulatory T cells gated CD4+ CD25-high CD127-low. This sample was also put to use in a study of regulatory T cells. That study reports: Amplification used 52 TRBV primers and 13 TRBJ primers.

The sequenced sample consisted of Tregs sorted from blood. The source of these receptors is a human donor in good health.

This rearrangement joins TRBV5-1 to TRBJ1-2; the match to TRBD1 covers 9 bases. The CDR3 has 14 residues. Per germline, CDR1 SGHRS and CDR2 YFSETQ. V shed 0 bases, J shed 5 bases, and the junction held 2 bases outside the gene matches. The CDR3 sequence is CASSLDGTGYGYTF. CDR3 in DNA: TGCGCCAGCAGCTTGGACGGGACAGGGTATGGCTACACCTTC.

This rearrangement joins TRBV14 to TRBJ1-2, with 11 bases lining up with TRBD1. From germline, CDR1 is SGHDN and CDR2 FVKESK. This CDR3 is 20 amino acids long. V lost 3 bases to trimming and J lost 3 bases; unmatched junction nucleotides: 18. The DNA for the CDR3 is TGTGCCAGCAGCCAGGATTATTCAGGACAGGGGGCCGTCTTCTACTATGGCTACACCTTC. It encodes CASSQDYSGQGAVFYYGYTF.

The chain joins TRBV7-8 to TRBJ1-1; D is unresolved. Trimming stripped 5 bases from V and 4 bases from J, with 14 bases between. The germline gives CDR1 SGHVS, CDR2 FQNEAQ. This CDR3 region has 14 residues. CDR3 DNA: TGTGCCAGCAGCCCACAACCTGGAGGCACTGAAGCTTTCTTT. It is translated as CASSPQPGGTEAFF.

This chain uses TRBV7-2 with TRBJ1-2; a possible D gene is TRBD1 (5 bases). The V end was cut by 4 bases, the J end by 7 bases, with 10 bases between. Germline V gene data show CDR1 as SGHTA and CDR2 as FQGNSA. The CDR3 is 12 residues long. CDR3 sequence: CASSSQGVGYTF. CDR3 DNA sequence: TGTGCCAGCAGCTCCCAGGGTGTTGGCTACACCTTC.

This chain links TRBV2 with TRBJ2-1; D not resolved. Trimming removed 6 bases at V and 0 bases at J, with 15 bases between. The length of the CDR3 is 16 residues. Germline loops: CDR1 SNHLY, CDR2 FYNNEI. The CDR3 nucleotides are TGTGCCAGCAGGCGACTTGCGGCCAGCTCCTACAATGAGCAGTTCTTC. Residues: CASRRLAASSYNEQFF.

This clone was detected a few times. This chain connects TRBV5-1 to TRBJ2-5, with 13 nucleotides matching TRBD2. The germline CDR1 and CDR2 sequences are SGHRS and YFSETQ. V was pared by 0 bases and J by 7 bases, with 3 bases of the junction left unmatched. The CDR3 covers 15 residues. Here the CDR3 reads CASSLGTSGSRTQYF. As DNA, the CDR3 is TGCGCCAGCAGCTTGGGGACTAGCGGGAGTAGGACCCAGTACTTC.

CDR3 sequence: CSVGTASGNTIYF. Here the CDR3 DNA reads TGCAGCGTTGGGACAGCCTCTGGAAACACCATATATTTT. This chain links TRBV29-1 with TRBJ1-3; maybe TRBD1 (6 bases). Between the trimmed V and J ends, which lost 4 bases and 0 bases, there was a span of 7 bases. The CDR3 runs to 13 residues. Germline V lookup: CDR1 SQVTM, CDR2 ANQGSEA. Drawing the rest from reference TRBV29-1 and TRBJ1-3, the complete variable domain is SAVISQKPSRDICQRGTSLTIQCQVDSQVTMMFWYRQQPGQSLTLIATANQGSEATYESGFVIDKFPISRPNLTFSTLTVSNMSPEDSSIYLCSVGTASGNTIYFGEGSWLTVV.

The V call is TRBV29-1, the J call TRBJ2-2, with TRBD2 identical over 8 bases. Germline-derived CDR1 and CDR2 are SQVTM and ANQGSEA. The CDR3 runs 15 residues. V dropped 6 bases and J dropped 1; count of bases not matched to a gene: 7. The CDR3 here is CSVGGVSGNTGELFF. DNA of the CDR3: TGCAGCGTCGGGGGGGTTAGCGGGAACACCGGGGAGCTGTTTTTT.

V is TRBV19 and J is TRBJ1-1; D not certain. The CDR3 has 15 residues. Germline CDR1 LNHDA, CDR2 SQIVND (reference sequence). The ends were cut back, 2 bases at V and 0 bases at J, with 10 bases in the middle. CDR3 DNA: TGTGCCAGTAGTATAAAAGTTTCGCTGAACACTGAAGCTTTCTTT. It specifies CASSIKVSLNTEAFF.

The CDR3 region has the DNA TGTGCCTGGAGTAGATCCGGGGCCAACGTCCTGACTTTC. Residues: CAWSRSGANVLTF. This sequence joins TRBV30 and TRBJ2-6, with D unresolved. Trimming cost V 2 bases and J 4 bases, with 6 bases left between them. Looked up from germline, CDR1 is GTSNPN and CDR2 is SVGIG (reference sequence). The CDR3 has 13 residues.

V usage is TRBV13 and J usage is TRBJ1-1; possible D gene TRBD1, 5 bases. Trimming shortened V by 1 base and J by 8 bases, and 8 bases separated the two germline ends. The CDR3 extends over 12 amino acids. The germline gives CDR1 PRHDT, CDR2 FYEKMQ (reference sequence). In nucleotides, the CDR3 is TGTGCCAGCAGCTTAGTAGGGGCGGAAGCTTTCTTT. It is translated as CASSLVGAEAFF.

The chain uses TRBV27 and TRBJ2-7; 16 bases map to TRBD2. Germline V gene sequence: CDR1 MNHEY, CDR2 SMNVEV (reference sequence). The CDR3 contains 17 residues. J was trimmed by 6 bases and V by 5 bases; bases with no gene match: 10. The CDR3 DNA reads TGTGCCAGCAGTCCTGGGCCGGGACTAGCGGGAGGGGGCGAGCAGTACTTC. As protein: CASSPGPGLAGGGEQYF.

The rearrangement uses TRBV6-1 and TRBJ1-2, with D maybe TRBD1 (5 bases). The length of the CDR3 is 15 residues. The V end lost 3 bases, the J end lost 1 base, and 12 bases lay between the germline ends. The germline gives CDR1 MNHNS, CDR2 SASEGT. The CDR3 DNA sequence: TGTGCCAGCAGTGATATGGGGCGGCGTAACTATGGCTACACCTTC. This sequence encodes CASSDMGRRNYGYTF.

The chain uses TRBV6-1 and TRBJ1-5; D is uncertain. The V end was cut by 10 bases, the J end by 5 bases, with 9 bases between. Germline V gene data show CDR1 as MNHNS and CDR2 as SASEGT. This CDR3 has 11 amino acids. The CDR3 DNA is TGTGCCATGGGTTCTTATCAGCCCCAGCATTTT. Protein: CAMGSYQPQHF.

The rearrangement uses TRBV6-5 and TRBJ1-5; D remains unclear. Germline V CDR1 and CDR2: MNHEY, SVGAGI. This CDR3 contains 12 residues. Trimming shortened V by 8 bases and J by 4 bases, and 9 bases separated the two germline ends. CDR3 coding DNA: TGTGCCAGCGGTGGTGCGAATCAGCCCCAGCATTTT. It is translated as CASGGANQPQHF.

The V call is TRBV27, the J call TRBJ1-6; no reliable D call. V dropped 6 bases and J dropped 0 bases, with 6 bases sitting between them. The V gene's germline CDR1 is MNHEY and CDR2 SMNVEV (reference sequence). The CDR3 has 14 amino acids. The chain's CDR3 is CASSLSSYNSPLHF. The CDR3, as DNA: TGTGCCAGCAGCCTCAGCTCCTATAATTCACCCCTCCACTTT.

This clone was observed once. The CDR3 sequence: CASSPWKAAEAFF. The CDR3 bases are TGTGCCAGCAGTCCCTGGAAGGCAGCTGAAGCTTTCTTT. The gene calls are TRBV27 and TRBJ1-1; unclear D gene. The CDR3 contains 13 residues. Trimming stripped 5 bases from V and 6 bases from J, with 13 bases between. Germline loops: CDR1 MNHEY, CDR2 SMNVEV (reference sequence).

The chain is built from TRBV5-4 and TRBJ2-7; TRBD2 aligns across 8 bases. This CDR3 is built from 14 residues. Germline V gene data show CDR1 as SGHNT and CDR2 as YYREEE (reference sequence). J gave up 5 bases and V 3 bases, and 7 bases lay outside the gene matches. The CDR3: CASSSGGRGDEQYF. The CDR3 DNA reads as TGTGCCAGCAGCTCCGGTGGGCGGGGGGACGAGCAGTACTTC.

The count of this clone is one. CDR3 region: CASSLTPSGGGKVDTQYF. CDR3 nucleotide sequence: TGTGCCAGCAGCTTAACCCCTAGCGGGGGCGGGAAGGTAGATACGCAGTATTTT. The chain links TRBV7-2 to TRBJ2-3, with TRBD2 matching over 10 bases. The germline V gene has CDR1 SGHTA and CDR2 FQGNSA. Trimming removed 2 bases from V and 5 bases from J; junction bases left unmatched: 13. The CDR3 contains 18 residues.

The rearrangement joins TRBV11-3 to TRBJ2-1, with D perhaps matching TRBD2 (5 bases). V was shortened by 3 bases and J by 3 bases, with 18 bases between the two germline ends. The CDR3 is made up of 17 amino acids. Germline CDR1 reads SGHNT; CDR2 reads YENEEA. CDR3 loop: CASSFAGSGRYYNEQFF. The CDR3 bases are TGTGCCAGCAGCTTCGCTGGGAGCGGCCGTTACTACAATGAGCAGTTCTTC.

This chain joins TRBV2 and TRBJ2-1; D tentatively reads TRBD1 or TRBD2 (5 bases each). CDR1 and CDR2 (germline): SNHLY, FYNNEI. The V end was cut by 11 bases, the J end by 4 bases, with 18 bases between. This CDR3 contains 14 residues. The CDR3 loop is CACSLSGGYNEQFF. DNA of the CDR3: TGTGCCTGTAGTTTATCTGGGGGATACAATGAGCAGTTCTTC.

V and J are TRBV25-1 and TRBJ2-1; the D gene is possibly TRBD2 (7 bases). Germline values: CDR1 MGHDK, CDR2 SYGVNS. CDR3 length equals 13 residues. Trimming shortened V by 4 bases and J by 7 bases, and 11 bases separated the two germline ends. Here the CDR3 reads CASSGGGRNEQFF. CDR3 coding DNA: TGTGCCAGCAGTGGGGGGGGGCGGAATGAGCAGTTCTTC. Full variable domain (outside the CDR3, taken from reference TRBV25-1 and TRBJ2-1): EADIYQTPRYLVIGTGKKITLECSQTMGHDKMYWYQQDPGMELHLIHYSYGVNSTEKGDLSSESTVSRIRTEHFPLTLESARPSHTSQYLCASSGGGRNEQFFGPGTRLTVL.

In its sample, this clone was seen once. V and J are TRBV9 and TRBJ1-3; possible D gene TRBD1, 5 bases. V dropped 4 bases and J dropped 0 bases, with 26 bases sitting between them. The CDR3 length is 20 residues. From germline, CDR1 is SGDLS and CDR2 YYNGEE. The CDR3, as DNA: TGTGCCAGCAGCCCCTCGGTGTCAGGACACTTAGGAAGCTCTGGAAACACCATATATTTT. Translating gives CASSPSVSGHLGSSGNTIYF.

This clone was observed once. This chain links TRBV19 with TRBJ2-2, with 13 bases identical to TRBD2. Germline-derived CDR1 and CDR2 are LNHDA and SQIVND (reference sequence). After removal of 5 bases from V and 4 bases from J, the junction contained 10 bases not matched to a gene. This CDR3 spans 18 amino acids. As DNA, the CDR3 is TGTGCCAGTAGTGCCCGGACTAGCGGGGGATCGGTCACCGGGGAGCTGTTTTTT. Its translation: CASSARTSGGSVTGELFF. Filled out from reference TRBV19 and TRBJ2-2, the complete variable domain reads DGGITQSPKYLFRKEGQNVTLSCEQNLNHDAMYWYRQDPGQGLRLIYYSQIVNDFQKGDIAEGYSVSREKKESFPLTVTSAQKNPTAFYLCASSARTSGGSVTGELFFGEGSRLTVL.

The gene calls are TRBV5-1 and TRBJ2-5; TRBD1 aligns across 7 bases. V shed 2 bases and J 3 bases; nucleotides not matched to a gene: 7. This CDR3 is 15 amino acids long. Germline V CDR1 and CDR2: SGHRS, YFSETQ. The CDR3 DNA sequence: TGCGCCAGCAGCTTAAGGGGACAGAGAGAAGAGACCCAGTACTTC. Amino acids: CASSLRGQREETQYF.

This chain joins TRBV30 and TRBJ1-3; tentative D call: TRBD1 (6 bases). The CDR3 covers 12 residues. Germline lookup yields CDR1 GTSNPN and CDR2 SVGIG (reference sequence). V was trimmed by 4 bases and J by 2 bases, leaving 6 bases between them. CDR3 bases: TGTGCCTGGACAGGGGCTGGAAACACCATATATTTT. Protein product: CAWTGAGNTIYF.

The V call is TRBV28, the J call TRBJ1-2, with no clear D. Germline V gene data show CDR1 as MDHEN and CDR2 as SYDVKM. V dropped 2 bases and J dropped 4 bases, with 11 bases sitting between them. The CDR3 loop spans 14 amino acids. The CDR3 spells CASSLVGFGYGYTF. The CDR3 nucleotides are TGTGCCAGCAGTTTAGTCGGGTTTGGCTATGGCTACACCTTC.